This TCR beta chain was retrieved from a study of CD8+ T cells in alopecia areata. The treatment here: oral pan-JAK inhibitor, 5-10 mg twice daily. Following RNA extraction, reverse transcription yielded cDNA that acted as the sequencing template. Only in-frame clones appear in the TCRdb table, and some are missing; sequencing was by immunoSEQ multiplex PCR. Altogether about 190,000 clones are present, roughly 70% being singletons, with the ten largest covering approximately 1.4%. The CDR3 has 14 residues. Trimming shortened V by 4 bases and J by 1 base, and 11 bases separated the two germline ends. From germline, CDR1 is SGDLS and CDR2 YYNGEE.

This sample comprised CD4+ T cells sorted from blood, obtained at roughly week 49, from a patient treated with tofacitinib. This TCR was recovered from a human donor with alopecia areata. V and J are TRBV9 and TRBJ1-1; D may be TRBD1 (6 bases). CDR3 in amino acids: CASSRDTENTEAFF. For the CDR3, the DNA is TGTGCCAGCAGCCGGGACACCGAGAACACTGAAGCTTTCTTT. Supplemented by reference TRBV9 and TRBJ1-1, the full variable domain reads DSGVTQTPKHLITATGQRVTLRCSPRSGDLSVYWYQQSLDQGLQFLIQYYNGEERAKGNILERFSAQQFPDLHSELNLSSLELGDSALYFCASSRDTENTEAFFGQGTRLTVV.